Listed here are 3 T cell receptor beta chains from one sample, sequenced in a study of CD8 T cells in Susac syndrome. An amount of RNA that ranged from roughly 0.45 to 1 ug was reverse transcribed with random hexamers. A single record per CDR3 protein comes from TCRdb applying MiXCR to the immunoSEQ multiplex PCR reads. Of about 150,000 distinct CDR3 sequences in the sample, about 95% were seen once. Sequenced: CD4+ T cells from PBMCs. These receptor sequences come from a human donor with Susac syndrome.

The chain employs TRBV6-5 and TRBJ2-5; the D is unclear. The V end lost 5 bases, the J end lost 2 bases, and 6 bases lay between the germline ends. This CDR3 comprises 12 residues. Germline CDR1 MNHEY, CDR2 SVGAGI. This CDR3 is CASSRPQETQYF. The CDR3, as DNA: TGTGCCAGCAGTCGACCACAAGAGACCCAGTACTTC.

The rearrangement links TRBV5-1 to TRBJ2-7; no reliable D call. Germline assignment: CDR1 SGHRS and CDR2 YFSETQ. The germline V and J ends were trimmed by 1 base and 0 bases, with 8 bases remaining between them. The CDR3 totals 14 residues. CDR3 nucleotides: TGCGCCAGCAGCTTGACGGTGAGCTCCTACGAGCAGTACTTC. As protein: CASSLTVSSYEQYF.

V gene TRBV29-1 combines with J gene TRBJ1-2; D remains unclear. CDR1 SQVTM and CDR2 ANQGSEA come from the germline V gene. CDR3 length: 12 amino acids. V lost 3 bases to trimming and J lost 4 bases, with 9 bases between them. CDR3 sequence: CSVDRDSYGYTF. For the CDR3, the DNA is TGCAGCGTTGACCGGGATTCCTATGGCTACACCTTC.